Following are 9 T cell receptor beta chains from one sample sequenced in a study of OX40 agonist ivuxolimab in advanced cancers. The repertoire was sequenced with immunoSEQ multiplex PCR; TCRdb's copy has only in-frame clones and lacks some. The sample records around 60,000 clones, roughly 90% being singletons. Sequencing was performed on CD4+ or CD8+ T cells sorted from blood, taken in a trial of the OX40 agonist ivuxolimab. The source is an adult with an advanced solid tumor such as melanoma, head and neck, liver or kidney cancer.

The V gene is TRBV2, the J gene TRBJ1-1; no definite D call. The germline gives CDR1 SNHLY, CDR2 FYNNEI. The CDR3 totals 14 residues. With 5 bases removed from V and 1 base from J, the gap between germline ends came to 11 bases. CDR3 DNA sequence: TGTGCCAGCAGTCGGCGTAAAACGAACACTGAAGCTTTCTTT. This translates into CASSRRKTNTEAFF.

The chain has TRBV19 and TRBJ2-3; 10 bases fit TRBD1. This CDR3 comprises 15 residues. The V gene end was trimmed by 3 bases and the J gene end by 4 bases; junction bases not matched to a gene: 4. In germline, CDR1 is LNHDA, CDR2 SQIVND (reference sequence). As DNA, the CDR3 is TGTGCCAGTAGTATCGGACAGGGGGATCCAGATACGCAGTATTTT. Translating it yields CASSIGQGDPDTQYF. Filled out from reference TRBV19 and TRBJ2-3, the complete variable domain reads DGGITQSPKYLFRKEGQNVTLSCEQNLNHDAMYWYRQDPGQGLRLIYYSQIVNDFQKGDIAEGYSVSREKKESFPLTVTSAQKNPTAFYLCASSIGQGDPDTQYFGPGTRLTVL.

J is TRBJ1-1 and V is TRBV7-8, with D hard to call. The V gene's germline CDR1 is SGHVS and CDR2 FQNEAQ. Trimming stripped 5 bases from V and 1 base from J, with 8 bases between. The CDR3 has 13 residues. CDR3 sequence (DNA): TGTGCCAGCAGCCCCTTTCGGAACACTGAAGCTTTCTTT. Translation gives CASSPFRNTEAFF.

The V and J genes are TRBV9 and TRBJ2-2, with TRBD1 identical over 9 bases. Per germline, CDR1 SGDLS and CDR2 YYNGEE. Trimming took 0 bases from V and 6 from J; bases not matched to a gene: 3. The CDR3 spans 15 residues. CDR3 in DNA: TGTGCCAGCAGCGTAGAGGGACAGGGTTCCGGGGAGCTGTTTTTT. It codes for CASSVEGQGSGELFF.

This chain links TRBV11-1 with TRBJ1-1, with D unclear. The CDR3 is 13 residues long. Per the germline V gene, CDR1 is SGHAT and CDR2 is FQDESV (reference sequence). V was cut by 1 base and J by 1 base, with 4 bases left in between. The CDR3 region is CASSLVRNTEAFF. DNA for the CDR3: TGTGCCAGCAGCTTAGTGCGGAACACTGAAGCTTTCTTT.

This clone appeared a few times. The chain combines TRBV6-6 with TRBJ2-3; TRBD2 aligns across 8 bases. The CDR3 runs 15 residues. Unmatched junction bases numbered 4, after V lost 5 bases and J lost 0 bases. The germline CDR1 and CDR2 sequences are MNHNY and SVGAGI (reference sequence). This CDR3 is CASSPGTRSTDTQYF. The CDR3 coding sequence is TGTGCCAGCAGTCCCGGGACTAGGAGCACAGATACGCAGTATTTT.

This chain connects TRBV27 to TRBJ2-7; D could derive from TRBD1 or TRBD2 (6 bases each). CDR3 length: 14 amino acids. Germline CDR1 MNHEY, CDR2 SMNVEV (reference sequence). The germline V and J ends were trimmed by 2 bases and 4 bases, with 12 bases remaining between them. Here the CDR3 DNA reads TGTGCCAGCAGTTTAGTAGGGGGAGGTTACGAGCAGTACTTC. Translation: CASSLVGGGYEQYF.

This clone was picked up a small number of times. V usage is TRBV10-3 and J usage is TRBJ2-4, with 7 bases lining up with TRBD1. Looked up from germline, CDR1 is ENHRY and CDR2 is SYGVKD. There are 14 residues in the CDR3. V shed 3 bases, J shed 8 bases, and the junction held 7 bases outside the gene matches. CDR3 residues: CAISEDRDLHIQYF. The CDR3, as DNA: TGTGCCATCAGTGAAGACAGGGATCTTCACATTCAGTACTTC.

This clone occurred once. The rearrangement links TRBV7-3 to TRBJ2-3; D perhaps matches TRBD2 (6 bases). V lost 0 bases to trimming and J lost 10 bases, with 17 bases between them. Germline V gene sequence: CDR1 SGHTA, CDR2 FQGTGA. This CDR3 region has 15 residues. The CDR3 DNA reads as TGTGCCAGCAGCTTAACAACCGGGAGATACGTTGCGCAGTATTTT. Protein product: CASSLTTGRYVAQYF. The full variable domain, rest sourced from reference TRBV7-3 and TRBJ2-3, is GAGVSQTPSNKVTEKGKYVELRCDPISGHTALYWYRQSLGQGPEFLIYFQGTGAADDSGLPNDRFFAVRPEGSVSTLKIQRTERGDSAVYLCASSLTTGRYVAQYFGPGTRLTVL.